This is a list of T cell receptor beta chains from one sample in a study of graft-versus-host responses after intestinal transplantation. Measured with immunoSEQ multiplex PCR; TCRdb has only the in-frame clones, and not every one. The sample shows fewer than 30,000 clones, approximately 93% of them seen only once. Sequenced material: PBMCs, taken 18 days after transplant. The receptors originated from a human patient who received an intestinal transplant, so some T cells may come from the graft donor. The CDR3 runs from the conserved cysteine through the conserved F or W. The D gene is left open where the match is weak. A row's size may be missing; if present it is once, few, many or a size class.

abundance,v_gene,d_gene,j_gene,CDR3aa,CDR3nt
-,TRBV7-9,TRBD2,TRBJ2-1,CASSLDSGLASYNEQFF,TGTGCCAGCAGCTTAGATTCGGGACTAGCTTCCTACAATGAGCAGTTCTTC
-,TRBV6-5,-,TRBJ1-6,CASSYATPGMNSPLHF,TGTGCCAGCAGTTACGCTACCCCTGGGATGAATTCACCCCTCCACTTT
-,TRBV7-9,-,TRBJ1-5,CASSPSSGGNQPQHF,TGTGCCAGCAGCCCCTCTTCCGGGGGCAATCAGCCCCAGCATTTT
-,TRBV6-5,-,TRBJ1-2,CASSVRSYGYTF,TGTGCCAGCTCGGTTAGGTCCTATGGCTACACCTTC
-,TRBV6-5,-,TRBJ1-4,CASSYSVGGNEKLFF,TGTGCCAGCAGTTACTCCGTAGGGGGGAATGAAAAACTGTTTTTT
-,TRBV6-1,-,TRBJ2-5,CASARALQYF,TGTGCCAGCGCCAGGGCCCTCCAGTACTTC
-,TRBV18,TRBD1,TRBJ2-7,CASSPDRGRTYEQYF,TGTGCCAGCTCACCCGACAGGGGACGAACCTACGAGCAGTACTTC
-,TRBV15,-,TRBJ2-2,CATSNRRELFF,TGTGCCACCAGCAATCGGCGGGAGCTGTTTTTT
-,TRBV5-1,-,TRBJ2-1,CASSLEGPYNEQFF,TGCGCCAGCAGCTTGGAGGGCCCCTACAATGAGCAGTTCTTC
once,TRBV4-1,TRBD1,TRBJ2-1,CASSQRTGDIPRLGYNEQFF,TGCGCCAGCAGCCAACGAACAGGGGACATCCCTAGATTGGGATACAATGAGCAGTTCTTC
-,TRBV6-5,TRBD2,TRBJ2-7,CASSSRGGYEQYF,TGTGCCAGCAGTTCCCGGGGGGGATACGAGCAGTACTTC
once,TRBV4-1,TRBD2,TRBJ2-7,CASSQVHPPSGGPWEQYF,TGCGCCAGCAGCCAAGTACACCCTCCTAGCGGGGGCCCTTGGGAGCAGTACTTC
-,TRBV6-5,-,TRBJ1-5,CASSYTTGLSEPQHF,TGTGCCAGCAGTTACACGACAGGATTGTCTGAGCCCCAGCATTTT
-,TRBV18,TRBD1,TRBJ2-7,CASSPPGQGAGEQYF,TGTGCCAGCTCACCACCGGGACAGGGGGCGGGCGAGCAGTACTTC
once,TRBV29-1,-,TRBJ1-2,CSVEETDPNYGYTF,TGCAGCGTTGAAGAGACAGACCCCAACTATGGCTACACCTTC
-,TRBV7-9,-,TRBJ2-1,CASSRTIGTNNEQFF,TGTGCCAGCAGCCGGACTATCGGAACCAACAATGAGCAGTTCTTC
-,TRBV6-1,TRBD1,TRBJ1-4,CATRKTGATNEKLFF,TGTGCCACTAGGAAGACAGGGGCAACTAATGAAAAACTGTTTTTT